The source of this T cell receptor beta chain is a study of blood T cell repertoires in COVID-19 (dated by TCRdb to about 2020). Concerning the study at large: The collaborator samples originated in the United States, Italy and Spain and spanned the acute and convalescent phases of COVID-19. The prospective study material was composed of cDNA or gDNA derived from T cells, B-cell-depleted T cells, or PBMCs. The repertoires were released in a freely available public database intended as a resource for research on the immune response to SARS-CoV-2. The samples were drawn from two sources: the first 160 participants of the ongoing ImmuneRACE study, and some 1,300 subjects contributed by 6 global collaborators. Deeply sampled blood TCRbeta repertoires from subjects exposed to, actively infected with, or recovered from COVID-19 were included in the dataset. Nearly every sample came with metadata listing a de-identified subject ID, COVID-19 status, age in years and sex. HLA class I and class II types, where available, came from metadata supplied by the sample provider rather than from assay-based typing.

As regards this clone: This clone's antigen is unknown. The input lacks base qualities; no much larger clone sits a single base away.

The full study reports these points: Clinical and demographic metadata were provided uncurated, with the amount varying by source and participant.

Each collaborating institution followed its own protocols to collect whole blood in K2EDTA tubes. For TCRbeta analysis, collaborators shipped samples as frozen whole blood, isolated PBMCs, or DNA extracted from either of those sample types. TCRbeta CDR3 regions were amplified from genomic DNA using the immunoSEQ Assay, a bias-controlled multiplex PCR. Processing in the source paper ran as follows. Nucleated cell counts per sample were estimated from amplification of reference gene primers within the assay. To quantify the absolute abundance of each unique TCRbeta CDR3 rearrangement, sequence reads were collapsed and filtered. For each sample, productive Simpson clonality was calculated as the square root of Simpson's diversity index across productive rearrangements. This is the immuneACCESS table as TCRdb keeps it, with only in-frame sequences that have V and J called. A part of the clones is gone; compared with another copy, unresolved V genes explain less than half, and the rest is unexplained. That table gives V, J and clone size, and the DNA gave D and trimming. This sample has around 160,000 clones in its table, and 80% to 90% of those were observed once. About 6.5% of the sample comes from the top ten.

Taken from cysteine to phenylalanine, the CDR3 has 15 residues. The read is trimmed to its CDR3 DNA, 45 bases read in frame from base 1. From a lookup of the germline V gene, CDR1 and CDR2 are MDHEN and SYDVKM. V gives up 7 bases and J gives up 7 bases, and the segment between their germline ends measures 20 bases. The receptor was isolated from an elderly man with acute or convalescent COVID-19. Sample: peripheral blood. This chain is built from TRBV28 and TRBJ1-5; the D gene assignment is ambiguous. Read as DNA, the sequence is TGTGCCAGCATCCCTCCCGCCTCCGAGGGACAGCCCCAGCATTTT. Its protein is CASIPPASEGQPQHF.